Listed here are 20 T cell receptor beta chains from one sample, sequenced in a study of blood T cell repertoires in COVID-19. The method was immunoSEQ multiplex PCR; TCRdb's version includes in-frame clones alone and lacks a portion of them. The sample has 65,000 to 90,000 clones; 86% are singletons. The sequenced material came from peripheral blood. The origin of the receptors is an elderly man with COVID-19, enrolled during active disease.

The rearrangement joins TRBV19 to TRBJ2-2; TRBD1 is a possible D gene (5 bases). Per germline, CDR1 LNHDA and CDR2 SQIVND (reference sequence). The CDR3 runs to 15 residues. The V end lost 2 bases, the J end lost 1 base, and 8 bases lay between the germline ends. The CDR3 DNA reads TGTGCCAGTAGTATAACCCAGGGGAACACCGGGGAGCTGTTTTTT. Translated: CASSITQGNTGELFF.

V and J are TRBV5-1 and TRBJ2-7, with TRBD2 matching over 12 bases. Germline trimming cut 3 bases from V and 3 bases from J; bases unmatched to any gene: 1. Germline V gives CDR1 SGHRS, CDR2 YFSETQ. The CDR3 is 14 residues long. This CDR3 is CASSSTSGGYEQYF. The CDR3 DNA reads TGCGCCAGCAGCTCGACTAGCGGGGGCTACGAGCAGTACTTC. Full variable domain (outside the CDR3, taken from reference TRBV5-1 and TRBJ2-7): KAGVTQTPRYLIKTRGQQVTLSCSPISGHRSVSWYQQTPGQGLQFLFEYFSETQRNKGNFPGRFSGRQFSNSRSEMNVSTLELGDSALYLCASSSTSGGYEQYFGPGTRLTVT.

The chain employs TRBV6-1 and TRBJ1-6; 7 nucleotides match TRBD1. Germline CDR1 is MNHNS and CDR2 is SASEGT. The CDR3 extends over 15 amino acids. Unmatched junction bases numbered 7, after V lost 3 bases and J lost 8 bases. Written as DNA, the CDR3 is TGTGCCAGCAGTGAGCGAGGGGGCAGGGATTCACCCCTCCACTTT. It specifies CASSERGGRDSPLHF.

This chain joins TRBV18 and TRBJ1-1; the D gene is possibly TRBD1 (6 bases). V was clipped by 4 bases and J by 1 base, with 10 bases between them. The germline V gene encodes CDR1 KGHSH and CDR2 LQKENI. CDR3 length: 14 residues. This CDR3 reads CASSQQQGNTEAFF. The CDR3 DNA reads as TGTGCCAGCTCACAACAACAGGGGAACACTGAAGCTTTCTTT.

In DNA form, the CDR3 reads TGTGCCAGCTCACCGAGACAGGGTGGGACTGGAAACACCATATATTTT. The encoded protein is CASSPRQGGTGNTIYF. This sequence joins TRBV18 and TRBJ1-3; TRBD1 aligns across 7 bases. The CDR3 spans 16 residues. V dropped 3 bases and J dropped 2; count of bases not matched to a gene: 7. CDR1 and CDR2 from the germline V gene are KGHSH and LQKENI.

The chain joins TRBV7-9 to TRBJ1-1; D is possibly TRBD1 (5 bases). CDR1 and CDR2 from the germline V gene are SEHNR and FQNEAQ (reference sequence). V was shortened by 5 bases and J by 3 bases, with 13 bases between the two germline ends. The CDR3 covers 14 residues. CDR3 protein: CASSLMGGDTEAFF. The CDR3 region has the DNA TGTGCCAGCAGCCTTATGGGGGGGGACACTGAAGCTTTCTTT.

V is TRBV2 and J is TRBJ2-2; weak D call: TRBD1 (6 bases). This CDR3 spans 13 amino acids. The V and J ends lost 6 bases and 5 bases respectively, with 10 bases between them. Germline CDR1 and CDR2: SNHLY and FYNNEI. The DNA of the CDR3 is TGTGCCAGCAGCCCACAGGGAACCGGGGAGCTGTTTTTT. Translating gives CASSPQGTGELFF.

The J gene is TRBJ1-5, the V gene TRBV27, with 10 bases aligning to TRBD1. Germline V lookup: CDR1 MNHEY, CDR2 SMNVEV (reference sequence). The CDR3 is 17 residues long. Trimming removed 5 bases from V and 4 bases from J; junction bases left unmatched: 11. CDR3 amino acids: CASSPRTGGKGNQPQHF. CDR3 nucleotide sequence: TGTGCCAGCAGTCCGCGGACAGGGGGAAAGGGGAATCAGCCCCAGCATTTT.

The chain employs TRBV28 and TRBJ1-4, with a possible D match to TRBD1 (5 bases). V lost 5 bases and J lost 2, with 12 bases in between. Germline assignment: CDR1 MDHEN and CDR2 SYDVKM. The CDR3 length is 15 residues. The CDR3 loop reads CASSPTGATNEKLFF. In DNA, the CDR3 is TGTGCCAGCAGTCCTACAGGTGCGACTAATGAAAAACTGTTTTTT.

The CDR3 sequence: CASSLLTGGSEQFF. CDR3 coding DNA: TGTGCCAGCAGCTTACTCACAGGGGGCAGTGAGCAGTTCTTC. This chain uses TRBV7-3 with TRBJ2-1; 9 bases are a match to TRBD1. After removal of 2 bases from V and 9 bases from J, the junction contained 5 bases not matched to a gene. The CDR3 length is 14 residues. Looked up from germline, CDR1 is SGHTA and CDR2 is FQGTGA. The variable domain in full, completed from reference TRBV7-3 and TRBJ2-1, reads GAGVSQTPSNKVTEKGKYVELRCDPISGHTALYWYRQSLGQGPEFLIYFQGTGAADDSGLPNDRFFAVRPEGSVSTLKIQRTERGDSAVYLCASSLLTGGSEQFFGPGTRLTVL.

The rearrangement joins TRBV13 to TRBJ2-3; 10 nucleotides agree with TRBD1. With 7 bases clipped from V and 5 bases from J, the junction kept 6 bases outside the gene matches. The CDR3 is 14 amino acids. The germline CDR1 and CDR2 sequences are PRHDT and FYEKMQ (reference sequence). CDR3: CASNRQGAQDTQYF. The DNA of the CDR3 is TGTGCCAGCAACCGACAGGGGGCTCAAGATACGCAGTATTTT.

The chain has TRBV5-4 and TRBJ2-5; 10 bases match TRBD2. Per germline, CDR1 SGHNT and CDR2 YYREEE (reference sequence). There are 15 residues in the CDR3. J gave up 2 bases and V 3 bases, and 4 bases lay outside the gene matches. The CDR3 coding sequence is TGTGCCAGCAGCTCAACTAGCGGGGTGCAAGAGACCCAGTACTTC. It specifies CASSSTSGVQETQYF.

The chain recombines TRBV6-5 with TRBJ1-5; no reliable D call. CDR3 length: 11 residues. Looked up from germline, CDR1 is MNHEY and CDR2 is SVGAGI. V was pared by 6 bases and J by 4 bases, with 4 bases between. The CDR3 is CASRQNQPQHF. The CDR3 DNA reads as TGTGCCAGCAGACAGAATCAGCCCCAGCATTTT.

This chain connects TRBV5-1 to TRBJ2-1, with D maybe TRBD2 (7 bases). Deletions cut 4 bases from V and 1 base from J, with 15 bases between. CDR1 is SGHRS, CDR2 YFSETQ, per germline. There are 16 residues in the CDR3. CDR3 DNA: TGCGCCAGCAGCGGGGGCAGCGGGGAATCCTACAATGAGCAGTTCTTC. Translating gives CASSGGSGESYNEQFF.

As DNA, the CDR3 is TGTGCCAGCAGTGAACAAGGGGAAGGGGAGACCCAGTACTTC. Translating it yields CASSEQGEGETQYF. The chain couples TRBV6-1 to TRBJ2-5, with a weak D call TRBD1 (5 bases). This CDR3 is 14 amino acids long. Germline CDR1 reads MNHNS; CDR2 reads SASEGT. With 2 bases removed from V and 5 bases from J, the gap between germline ends came to 12 bases.

This rearrangement joins TRBV4-2 to TRBJ2-3, with TRBD2 matching over 12 bases. V dropped 3 bases and J dropped 0; count of bases not matched to a gene: 10. Germline CDR1 reads LGHNA; CDR2 reads YNFKEQ. The CDR3 contains 19 residues. The DNA of the CDR3 is TGTGCCAGCAGCCAGGCCTCTAGCGGGGGGGCTTTAAGCACAGATACGCAGTATTTT. The encoded protein is CASSQASSGGALSTDTQYF.

V usage is TRBV4-1 and J usage is TRBJ2-1; 8 nucleotides agree with TRBD2. CDR1 is MGHRA and CDR2 is YSYEKL in the germline V gene. J gave up 6 bases and V 0 bases, and 10 bases lay outside the gene matches. The CDR3 spans 17 residues. CDR3 protein: CASSQDRGVAGGNEQFF. CDR3 coding DNA: TGCGCCAGCAGCCAAGATCGAGGAGTGGCGGGGGGCAATGAGCAGTTCTTC.

V and J are TRBV3-1 (or the pseudogene TRBV3-2) and TRBJ2-3; D unclear. V dropped 1 base and J dropped 1 base, with 12 bases sitting between them. Germline CDR1 reads LGHDT; CDR2 reads YNNKEL (reference sequence). The CDR3 is made up of 16 amino acids. Here the CDR3 DNA reads TGTGCCAGCAGCCAAGGAAAGTCAAACTGCACAGATACGCAGTATTTT. Encoded protein: CASSQGKSNCTDTQYF.

The chain has TRBV3-1 (or the pseudogene TRBV3-2) and TRBJ2-5, with unresolved D. The CDR3 has 13 amino acids. V lost 0 bases and J 4 bases, leaving 6 bases between the germline ends. Germline assignment: CDR1 LGHDT and CDR2 YNNKEL (reference sequence). Here the CDR3 DNA reads TGTGCCAGCAGCCAAGATTTAATAGAGACCCAGTACTTC. This gives the protein CASSQDLIETQYF.

The chain joins TRBV2 to TRBJ1-3, with D possibly TRBD1 on 5 matching bases. This CDR3 spans 17 amino acids. V was pared by 4 bases and J by 0 bases, with 16 bases between. Germline loops: CDR1 SNHLY, CDR2 FYNNEI. The CDR3 is CASSVRVGVLSGNTIYF. CDR3 sequence (DNA): TGTGCCAGCAGTGTCAGGGTCGGCGTTCTCTCTGGAAACACCATATATTTT.